Following are 10 T cell receptor beta chains from one sample sequenced in a study of CD8 T cells in ankylosing spondylitis. MiXCR, applied by TCRdb to the 5' RACE reads, yields one record per CDR3 protein. The sample holds about 140,000 distinct CDR3 sequences, 30% to 40% seen once. Material for sequencing was synovial fluid, either unsorted or a sorted T cell fraction (not recorded which). Every receptor here comes from a male donor with ankylosing spondylitis.

This clonotype was counted only a few times. The chain combines TRBV2 with TRBJ1-2; 7 bases align to TRBD1. The CDR3 is 14 amino acids. V lost 6 bases and J lost 8; bases outside the gene matches: 12. Germline CDR1 SNHLY, CDR2 FYNNEI. The CDR3 nucleotides are TGTGCCAGCAGCGGGGGACAGCGGAGTGGCGGCTACACCTTC. This encodes CASSGGQRSGGYTF.

The chain combines TRBV5-1 with TRBJ2-2; D is possibly TRBD1 or TRBD2 (6 bases each). Per the germline V gene, CDR1 is SGHRS and CDR2 is YFSETQ. CDR3 size: 18 residues. V dropped 0 bases and J dropped 7 bases, with 22 bases sitting between them. The CDR3 region is CASSLEWGDTPGIGELFF. CDR3 coding DNA: TGCGCCAGCAGCTTGGAGTGGGGGGACACGCCTGGAATCGGGGAGCTGTTTTTT.

The rearrangement uses TRBV11-1 and TRBJ1-1; a possible D gene is TRBD1 (6 bases). Germline CDR1 is SGHAT and CDR2 is FQDESV (reference sequence). The CDR3 contains 14 residues. The V and J ends lost 2 bases and 5 bases respectively, with 12 bases between them. The CDR3 reads CASSLSRGQTEAFF. In DNA form, the CDR3 reads TGTGCCAGCAGCTTAAGCAGGGGACAAACTGAAGCTTTCTTT.

This rearrangement joins TRBV6-1 to TRBJ1-1; D possibly corresponds to TRBD1 (6 bases). CDR3 size: 15 residues. Deletions cut 3 bases from V and 1 base from J, with 12 bases between. The germline V gene has CDR1 MNHNS and CDR2 SASEGT. CDR3 nucleotide sequence: TGTGCCAGCAGTGACCCTCGGACAGCGAACACTGAAGCTTTCTTT. This gives the protein CASSDPRTANTEAFF.

This clonotype has only a few counts. The chain joins TRBV2 to TRBJ2-7; TRBD2 agrees at 9 bases. V dropped 6 bases and J dropped 5; count of bases not matched to a gene: 11. Germline loops: CDR1 SNHLY, CDR2 FYNNEI. CDR3 length: 15 amino acids. The CDR3, as DNA: TGTGCCAGCAGCGCAATCACTAGCGGGTTAGACGAGCAGTACTTC. Its protein product is CASSAITSGLDEQYF.

This rearrangement joins TRBV28 to TRBJ2-3; TRBD2 agrees at 12 bases. CDR1 and CDR2 (germline): MDHEN, SYDVKM. Germline trimming cut 5 bases from V and 2 bases from J; bases unmatched to any gene: 14. CDR3 length: 19 amino acids. Written as DNA, the CDR3 is TGTGCCAGCAGTCTCCAGACTAGCGGGAGTCGGCCTACCACAGATACGCAGTATTTT. Translating it yields CASSLQTSGSRPTTDTQYF.

This clonotype came up a few times. The V and J genes are TRBV12-3 or TRBV12-4 and TRBJ1-6; D not resolved. The CDR3 loop spans 11 amino acids. V shed 5 bases and J shed 7 bases, with 3 bases lying between them. CDR3 residues: CASSPNSPLHF. Here the CDR3 DNA reads TGTGCCAGCAGTCCGAATTCACCCCTCCACTTT.

The rearrangement links TRBV9 to TRBJ1-1; D is unresolved. Germline-derived CDR1 and CDR2 are SGDLS and YYNGEE. The CDR3 has 13 amino acids. The V end lost 4 bases, the J end lost 7 bases, and 14 bases lay between the germline ends. The CDR3 sequence is CASSPGVEGEAFF. CDR3 sequence (DNA): TGTGCCAGCAGCCCCGGGGTGGAGGGTGAAGCTTTCTTT.

The J gene is TRBJ1-2, the V gene TRBV20-1; TRBD1 is a possible D gene (6 bases). The CDR3 spans 12 residues. V was pared by 0 bases and J by 8 bases, with 10 bases between. CDR1 DFQATT and CDR2 SNEGSKA come from the germline V gene (reference sequence). CDR3 sequence reads: CSAREGALGYTF. The CDR3 DNA is TGCAGTGCTAGAGAGGGGGCTTTGGGCTACACCTTC.

This sequence joins TRBV6-1 and TRBJ2-1, with TRBD1 identical over 10 bases. V shed 7 bases, J shed 6 bases, and the junction held 6 bases outside the gene matches. This CDR3 has 14 amino acids. Germline V gene lookup returns CDR1 MNHNS and CDR2 SASEGT. The CDR3 coding sequence is TGTGCCAGCAAGGGGACAGGGGCGGGCAATGAGCAGTTCTTC. Translated: CASKGTGAGNEQFF.